This T cell receptor (beta chain) was obtained from a study of Graves' ophthalmopathy and Graves' hyperthyroidism. CDR1 is MNHEY, CDR2 SVGEGT, per germline. This CDR3 spans 14 amino acids. Trimming left V 5 bases short and J 3 bases short, with 13 bases between. Uncontrolled infections, other autoimmune diseases, pregnancy or lactation barred patients from enrollment. It was on clinical symptoms, serum thyroxine, TRAb, thyroid ultrasound and orbital computed tomography that diagnosis relied. Amplifying from RNA transcripts, the study obtained TCR beta CDR3 regions. HTBI-primed RT-PCR formed the first round, and a multiplex PCR formed the second. MiXCR, run by TCRdb on the multiplex PCR reads, gives a single entry per CDR3 protein. The repertoire has under 350,000 distinct CDR3 sequences, 15% to 20% of them found once; the top ten carry more than 9%.

Input material: peripheral blood. This chain connects TRBV6-2 or TRBV6-3 to TRBJ1-1; TRBD1 might be the D (6 bases). The receptor comes from an adult man with Graves' ophthalmopathy. The CDR3: CASSGDRTYTEAFF. The CDR3 nucleotides are TGTGCCAGCAGTGGCGACAGGACCTACACTGAAGCTTTCTTT.